This is a list of T cell receptor beta chains from one sample in a study of blood T cells in healthy people across ages. TCRdb re-called the 5' RACE reads through MiXCR, storing one row per CDR3 protein. Of around 990,000 distinct CDR3 sequences in the sample, roughly 24% are singletons; the top ten hold less than 0.85%. Another study also made use of these data, one on T cells of mothers and their children.

Input material: blood. These TCRs come from a girl aged 2-9 years in good health. Each CDR3 is given with its conserved first and last residue. D genes are given only for firm matches. Clone size is stated in some rows and not others, as once, few, many or a class when expanded.

abundance: -; v_gene: TRBV9; j_gene: TRBJ2-7; d_gene: -; CDR3aa: CASSVVGSSREQYF; CDR3nt: TGTGCCAGCAGCGTAGTGGGTAGCTCGCGCGAGCAGTACTTC
abundance: few; v_gene: TRBV20-1; j_gene: TRBJ2-4; d_gene: TRBD1; CDR3aa: CSTLDRGNIQYF; CDR3nt: TGCAGTACATTGGACAGGGGTAACATTCAGTACTTC
abundance: -; v_gene: TRBV20-1; j_gene: TRBJ2-7; d_gene: TRBD2; CDR3aa: CSARSSGSSSYEQYF; CDR3nt: TGCAGTGCGAGAAGTAGCGGGAGCTCCTCCTACGAGCAGTACTTC
abundance: -; v_gene: TRBV20-1; j_gene: TRBJ2-7; d_gene: TRBD1; CDR3aa: CSASTDRDYEQYF; CDR3nt: TGCAGTGCTAGCACGGACAGGGACTACGAGCAGTACTTC
abundance: -; v_gene: TRBV29-1; j_gene: TRBJ2-5; d_gene: -; CDR3aa: CSVGLTDTRQETQYF; CDR3nt: TGCAGCGTTGGCCTGACAGACACACGACAAGAGACCCAGTACTTC
abundance: -; v_gene: TRBV7-8; j_gene: TRBJ2-7; d_gene: -; CDR3aa: CASSDLEGWGEYF; CDR3nt: TGTGCCAGCAGCGACCTTGAGGGGTGGGGTGAATACTTC
abundance: -; v_gene: TRBV9; j_gene: TRBJ2-1; d_gene: -; CDR3aa: CASSAFGGGREQFF; CDR3nt: TGTGCCAGCAGCGCATTCGGTGGGGGGCGCGAGCAGTTCTTC
abundance: -; v_gene: TRBV6-5; j_gene: TRBJ2-3; d_gene: TRBD2; CDR3aa: CASSYEEGLAGDTQYF; CDR3nt: TGTGCCAGCAGTTACGAGGAGGGACTAGCGGGAGATACGCAGTATTTT
abundance: few; v_gene: TRBV5-6; j_gene: TRBJ2-1; d_gene: TRBD2; CDR3aa: CASSLMLASGNNEQFF; CDR3nt: TGTGCCAGCAGCTTAATGTTAGCTAGCGGAAACAATGAGCAGTTCTTC
abundance: few; v_gene: TRBV4-1; j_gene: TRBJ1-1; d_gene: -; CDR3aa: CASSQDPWTEAFF; CDR3nt: TGCGCCAGCAGCCAAGATCCGTGGACTGAAGCTTTCTTT
abundance: -; v_gene: TRBV20-1; j_gene: TRBJ1-5; d_gene: TRBD1; CDR3aa: CSALTGISQPQHF; CDR3nt: TGCAGTGCCCTGACAGGGATCAGTCAGCCCCAGCATTTT
abundance: few; v_gene: TRBV20-1; j_gene: TRBJ2-1; d_gene: -; CDR3aa: CSARVWRNNEQFF; CDR3nt: TGCAGTGCTAGAGTATGGCGGAACAATGAGCAGTTCTTC
abundance: many; v_gene: TRBV6-5; j_gene: TRBJ2-7; d_gene: -; CDR3aa: CASSPPDSPYEQYF; CDR3nt: TGTGCCAGCTCTCCCCCGGACAGTCCTTACGAGCAGTACTTC
abundance: few; v_gene: TRBV3-1; j_gene: TRBJ2-5; d_gene: -; CDR3aa: CASSRPGIQETQYF; CDR3nt: TGTGCCAGCAGCCGGCCGGGAATACAAGAGACCCAGTACTTC
abundance: -; v_gene: TRBV11-2; j_gene: TRBJ1-1; d_gene: -; CDR3aa: CASSLYFMAVNTEAFF; CDR3nt: TGTGCCAGCAGCTTATACTTCATGGCGGTGAACACTGAAGCTTTCTTT
abundance: few; v_gene: TRBV12-3/TRBV12-4; j_gene: TRBJ2-2; d_gene: TRBD2; CDR3aa: CASSSRTSGGRLTGELFF; CDR3nt: TGTGCCAGCAGTTCCAGGACTAGCGGGGGGCGTCTCACCGGGGAGCTGTTTTTT